Presented here are 10 T cell receptor beta chains from one specimen sequenced in a study of blood T cell repertoires in COVID-19. The protocol was immunoSEQ multiplex PCR, while the TCRdb copy is restricted to in-frame clones and leaves out a portion. Among roughly 160,000 clones listed, 84% were seen once. The sample comprised peripheral blood. Receptor source: a woman aged 80 or older with COVID-19, enrolled during active disease.

The chain joins TRBV19 to TRBJ2-7, with 8 bases fitting TRBD1. The CDR3 runs 15 residues. The J segment lost 3 bases and the V segment lost 2 bases, leaving 6 bases of the junction unmatched. The germline V gene encodes CDR1 LNHDA and CDR2 SQIVND (reference sequence). As DNA, the CDR3 is TGTGCCAGTAGTATACGGACAGGGACCTTCTACGAGCAGTACTTC. It codes for CASSIRTGTFYEQYF.

This clone has a single count. V usage is TRBV27 and J usage is TRBJ2-3; 9 positions agree with TRBD1. V shed 5 bases, J shed 2 bases, and the junction held 8 bases outside the gene matches. This CDR3 has 16 amino acids. Germline assignment: CDR1 MNHEY and CDR2 SMNVEV (reference sequence). The DNA of the CDR3 is TGTGCCAGCAGTCCACGACAGGGGGGGTACACAGATACGCAGTATTTT. Its protein product is CASSPRQGGYTDTQYF.

This clone was seen only a few times. The gene calls are TRBV3-1 (or the pseudogene TRBV3-2) and TRBJ1-1; no clear D. From germline, CDR1 is LGHDT and CDR2 YNNKEL (reference sequence). Trimming took 2 bases from V and 8 from J, leaving 6 bases between them. This CDR3 comprises 11 residues. CDR3 loop: CASSQSREAFF. The CDR3 coding sequence is TGTGCCAGCAGCCAATCCAGGGAAGCTTTCTTT.

This rearrangement joins TRBV7-9 to TRBJ1-5; TRBD1 aligns across 8 bases. The germline V gene encodes CDR1 SEHNR and CDR2 FQNEAQ (reference sequence). Trimming cost V 1 base and J 1 base; bases outside gene matches: 0. This CDR3 is 15 amino acids long. The CDR3 bases are TGTGCCAGCAGCTTAGGGGACAGGAGCAATCAGCCCCAGCATTTT. This sequence encodes CASSLGDRSNQPQHF.

The rearrangement uses TRBV18 and TRBJ1-6; 7 bases map to TRBD1. The germline CDR1 and CDR2 sequences are KGHSH and LQKENI. V was clipped by 4 bases and J by 8 bases; unmatched bases: 5. CDR3 length: 14 amino acids. In DNA, the CDR3 is TGTGCCAGCTCACATACAGGGGCGGATTCACCCCTCCACTTT. This gives the protein CASSHTGADSPLHF.

This chain connects TRBV4-1 to TRBJ2-7; 10 nucleotides line up with TRBD1. CDR3 length: 15 residues. Germline CDR1 reads MGHRA; CDR2 reads YSYEKL. Trimming took 3 bases from V and 5 from J; bases not matched to a gene: 7. For the CDR3, the DNA is TGCGCCAGCAGCCATCCGGGACAGGGGATCCACGAGCAGTACTTC. Encoded protein: CASSHPGQGIHEQYF.

This sequence joins TRBV6-6 and TRBJ2-5; 7 nucleotides match TRBD2. V lost 0 bases to trimming and J lost 5 bases; unmatched junction nucleotides: 3. In germline, CDR1 is MNHNY, CDR2 SVGAGI (reference sequence). The CDR3 has 14 amino acids. CDR3 protein: CASSYSGGRETQYF. In nucleotides, the CDR3 is TGTGCCAGCAGTTACTCGGGAGGGCGGGAGACCCAGTACTTC.

The J gene is TRBJ1-2, the V gene TRBV12-5; D gene uncertain. The germline V and J ends were trimmed by 1 base and 7 bases, with 7 bases remaining between them. This CDR3 has 12 amino acids. Looked up from germline, CDR1 is LGHNT and CDR2 is FRNRAP. In DNA, the CDR3 is TGTGCTAGTGGTTTGGAGGCGGGTGGCTACACCTTC. It specifies CASGLEAGGYTF.

The chain's CDR3 is CASSLQGQETQYF. The CDR3 bases are TGCGCCAGCAGCCTCCAGGGACAAGAGACCCAGTACTTC. This chain uses TRBV5-1 with TRBJ2-5; possible D gene TRBD1, 5 bases. Germline V gene data show CDR1 as SGHRS and CDR2 as YFSETQ. Trimming removed 4 bases from V and 2 bases from J, with 9 bases in between. This CDR3 is built from 13 residues.

The rearrangement joins TRBV28 to TRBJ2-7; D call uncertain. Trimming pared 5 bases from V and 4 bases from J, leaving 9 bases between. CDR1 and CDR2 from the germline V gene are MDHEN and SYDVKM. The CDR3 consists of 12 residues. The DNA for the CDR3 is TGTGCCAGCAGTGTTACATATTACGAGCAGTACTTC. This encodes CASSVTYYEQYF. Full variable domain (outside the CDR3, taken from reference TRBV28 and TRBJ2-7): DVKVTQSSRYLVKRTGEKVFLECVQDMDHENMFWYRQDPGLGLRLIYFSYDVKMKEKGDIPEGYSVSREKKERFSLILESASTNQTSMYLCASSVTYYEQYFGPGTRLTVT.